This T cell receptor beta chain was documented in a study of ipilimumab plus nivolumab after autologous stem cell transplantation. Study-level information: Patients received a median of roughly 5 ipilimumab and 8 nivolumab doses.

Checkpoint therapy with ipilimumab 1 mg/kg began 14 to 28 days after transplant. Patients got 3 mg/kg IV nivolumab weeks 1, 4, 7, 10, then biweekly through week 26. The CDR3 sequence is 15 residues long. With 4 bases clipped from V and 3 bases from J, the junction kept 7 bases outside the gene matches. Germline loops: CDR1 SGDLS, CDR2 YYNGEE. TCRdb's copy holds only in-frame clones and misses some; the assay was immunoSEQ multiplex PCR. The data show a few thousand clones, around three quarters seen once. The material was PBMCs, obtained in a trial of ipilimumab plus nivolumab as post-transplant consolidation. This sequence was found in a male donor with primary mediastinal lymphoma. This rearrangement joins TRBV9 to TRBJ1-1; 9 bases are a match to TRBD1. The CDR3 DNA is TGTGCCAGCAGCCCCCACAGGGGGCGGGACACTGAAGCTTTCTTT. Its protein product is CASSPHRGRDTEAFF.